This is a list of T cell receptor beta chains from one sample in a study of a mutant IDH1 vaccine in newly diagnosed glioma. No cognate antigen is known for these TCRs. Assay: immunoSEQ multiplex PCR; the TCRdb copy retains only in-frame clones and omits some. The data hold 75,000 to 85,000 clones, with more than 85% observed a single time. The input for sequencing was PBMCs, taken from a glioma patient whose treatment included an IDH1 peptide vaccine. These receptors originate from a woman aged 45-65 years with glioma. The CDR3 runs from the conserved cysteine through the conserved F or W. The D gene is left open where the match is weak. Part of the rows lack a size; the others show once, few, many or a class for expanded clones.

J gene	clone size	D gene	V gene	CDR3 DNA	CDR3 protein
TRBJ1-4	-	-	TRBV27	TGTGCCAGCACCAAGGGGGGGACTAATGAAAAACTGTTTTTT	CASTKGGTNEKLFF
TRBJ2-3	-	-	TRBV5-1	TGCGCCAGCAGCTTCGCGCTCACGCAAGATACGCAGTATTTT	CASSFALTQDTQYF
TRBJ2-5	-	-	TRBV27	TGTGCCAGCAGTTTCTTGACAGACTTAGAGACCCAGTACTTC	CASSFLTDLETQYF
TRBJ1-1	-	-	TRBV29-1	TGCAGCGTGGGACACATGAACACTGAAGCTTTCTTT	CSVGHMNTEAFF
TRBJ2-7	-	-	TRBV6-6	TGTGCCAGCAGTTACGCAGGCAGCGTTGATATGCAGTACTTC	CASSYAGSVDMQYF
TRBJ2-7	-	-	TRBV25-1	TGTGCCAGCAGTGACCTCTACGAGCAGTACTTC	CASSDLYEQYF
TRBJ1-1	-	TRBD1	TRBV30	TGTGCCTGGAGCGACCCAACAGGGGCCAGGAGCACTGAAGCTTTCTTT	CAWSDPTGARSTEAFF
TRBJ2-3	-	-	TRBV5-1	TGCGCCAGCAGCTTGGGGTGGGACACAGATACGCAGTATTTT	CASSLGWDTDTQYF
TRBJ2-1	-	TRBD1	TRBV6-5	TGTGCCAGCAGGATAGGGACAGGGTACGGGAATGAGCAGTTCTTC	CASRIGTGYGNEQFF
TRBJ2-3	once	-	TRBV19	TGTGCCTCCGGGCCGCACACGGTTACGCAGTATTTT	CASGPHTVTQYF
TRBJ1-2	-	TRBD1	TRBV10-3	TGTGCCATCAGTGAGTCCGGACAGGCCCTCTATGGCTACACCTTC	CAISESGQALYGYTF
TRBJ1-5	-	-	TRBV6-1	TGTGCCAGCTCGTACGGGGGCAATCAGCCCCAGCATTTT	CASSYGGNQPQHF
TRBJ1-3	-	-	TRBV19	TGTGCCACCTCCGCAGGGTCTGGAAACACCATATATTTT	CATSAGSGNTIYF
TRBJ2-7	-	-	TRBV6-1	TGTGCCAGCAGTGAAACCAAAGAGCAGTACTTC	CASSETKEQYF
TRBJ2-2	-	TRBD2	TRBV28	TGTGCCAGCTCAATAGCGGGAGACACCGGGGAGCTGTTTTTT	CASSIAGDTGELFF
TRBJ2-7	-	TRBD2	TRBV19	TGTGCCAGTAGTGTACTAGCGGGAGTTGACGAGCAGTACTTC	CASSVLAGVDEQYF
TRBJ2-3	-	-	TRBV11-3	TGTGCCAGAGCTTGGGAACACACAGATACGCAGTATTTT	CARAWEHTDTQYF
TRBJ1-4	once	-	TRBV27	TGTGCCAGCAGCTACAGGGCTCTAAATGAAAAACTGTTTTTT	CASSYRALNEKLFF
TRBJ1-2	few	-	TRBV28	TGTGCCAGCAGTTTAGAAACAGGGTCGTATAGCTACACCTTC	CASSLETGSYSYTF
TRBJ2-7	-	-	TRBV25-1	TGTGCCAGCTCCCCCGCCTACGAGCAGTACTTC	CASSPAYEQYF
TRBJ2-7	-	TRBD1	TRBV18	TGTGCCAGCTCACCAAGAGCGGGGACAGGGTCCCACGAGCAGTACTTC	CASSPRAGTGSHEQYF
TRBJ1-2	-	-	TRBV6-5	TGTGCCAGCAGTAGGGGAGTAGGGTATGGCTACACCTTC	CASSRGVGYGYTF
TRBJ1-2	-	-	TRBV20-1	TGCAGTGCTGGACCTAACTATGGCTACACCTTC	CSAGPNYGYTF
TRBJ2-5	few	-	TRBV2	TGTGCCAGCAGCCCAGGACAGACCCAGTACTTC	CASSPGQTQYF
TRBJ2-1	-	TRBD2	TRBV27	TGTGCCAGCAGACTCCGACTAGCGGCCTTCAACAACAATGAGCAGTTCTTC	CASRLRLAAFNNNEQFF
TRBJ2-7	-	TRBD1	TRBV28	TGTGCCAGCAGTTCCCCATCAGGGGGACAGGACGAGCAGTACTTC	CASSSPSGGQDEQYF
TRBJ1-6	-	-	TRBV28	TGTGCCAGCAGACGATCGGGTTCACCCCTCCACTTT	CASRRSGSPLHF
TRBJ2-1	-	-	TRBV5-6	TGTGCCAGCAGCTTGGCGGTAGGTAGCGGAGACAATGAGCAGTTCTTC	CASSLAVGSGDNEQFF
TRBJ1-1	-	-	TRBV6-1	TGTGCCAGCAGTCGAGACGCCAGGAACACTGAAGCTTTCTTT	CASSRDARNTEAFF
TRBJ1-1	-	-	TRBV6-5	TGTGCCAGCAGCCCCTGGGGGCAGAACACTGAAGCTTTCTTT	CASSPWGQNTEAFF
TRBJ2-1	-	TRBD2	TRBV29-1	TGCAGCGTTGGACTAGCGGCTTACAATGAGCAGTTCTTC	CSVGLAAYNEQFF
TRBJ2-3	-	TRBD2	TRBV7-9	TGTGCCAGCAGCCCCTTCGCCGGGAGGGTAGCGGGCTATACGCAGTATTTT	CASSPFAGRVAGYTQYF